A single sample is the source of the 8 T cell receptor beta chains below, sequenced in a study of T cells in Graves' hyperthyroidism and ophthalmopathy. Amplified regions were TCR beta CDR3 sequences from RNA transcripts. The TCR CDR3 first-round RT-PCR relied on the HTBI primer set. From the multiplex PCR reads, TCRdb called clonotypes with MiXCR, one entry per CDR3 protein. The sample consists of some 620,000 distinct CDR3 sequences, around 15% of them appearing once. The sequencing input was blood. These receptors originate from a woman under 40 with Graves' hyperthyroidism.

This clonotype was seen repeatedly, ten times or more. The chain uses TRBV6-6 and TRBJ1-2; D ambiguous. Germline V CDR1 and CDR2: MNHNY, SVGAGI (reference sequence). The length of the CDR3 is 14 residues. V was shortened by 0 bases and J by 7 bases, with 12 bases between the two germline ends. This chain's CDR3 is CASSYSPGRRGYTF. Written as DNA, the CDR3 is TGTGCCAGCAGTTACTCCCCCGGCAGGCGTGGCTACACCTTC.

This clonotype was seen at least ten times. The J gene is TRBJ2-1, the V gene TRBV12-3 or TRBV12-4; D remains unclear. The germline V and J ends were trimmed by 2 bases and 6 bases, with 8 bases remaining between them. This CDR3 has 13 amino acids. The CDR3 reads CASSLLGPNEQFF. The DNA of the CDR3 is TGTGCCAGCAGTTTACTAGGGCCCAATGAGCAGTTCTTC.

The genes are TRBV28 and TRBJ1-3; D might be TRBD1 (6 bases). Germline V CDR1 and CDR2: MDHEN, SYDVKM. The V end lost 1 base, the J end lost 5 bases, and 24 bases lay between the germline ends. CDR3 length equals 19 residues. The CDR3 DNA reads TGTGCCAGCAGTTTATCGGACAGTCGACGCCGGAGGAACAGAAACACCATATATTTT. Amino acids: CASSLSDSRRRRNRNTIYF.

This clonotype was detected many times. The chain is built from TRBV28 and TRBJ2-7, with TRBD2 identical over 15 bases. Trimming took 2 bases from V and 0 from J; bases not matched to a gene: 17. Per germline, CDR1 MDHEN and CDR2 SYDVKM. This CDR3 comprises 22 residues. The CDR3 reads CASSLVVRPGLAGGRTSYEQYF. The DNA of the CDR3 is TGTGCCAGCAGTTTAGTGGTGCGACCGGGACTAGCGGGAGGACGAACCTCCTACGAGCAGTACTTC.

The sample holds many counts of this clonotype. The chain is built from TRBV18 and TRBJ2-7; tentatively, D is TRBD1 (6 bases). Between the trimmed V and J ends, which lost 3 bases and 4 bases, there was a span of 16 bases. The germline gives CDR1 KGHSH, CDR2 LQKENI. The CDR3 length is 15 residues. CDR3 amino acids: CASSPGAGAYYEQYF. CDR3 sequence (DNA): TGTGCCAGCTCACCTGGGGCAGGGGCATATTACGAGCAGTACTTC.

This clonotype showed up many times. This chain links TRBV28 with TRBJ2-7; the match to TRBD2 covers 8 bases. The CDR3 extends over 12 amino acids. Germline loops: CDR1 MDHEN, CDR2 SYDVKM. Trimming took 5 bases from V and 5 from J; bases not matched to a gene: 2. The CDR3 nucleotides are TGTGCCAGCAGTAGCGGGAGAGACGAGCAGTACTTC. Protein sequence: CASSSGRDEQYF.

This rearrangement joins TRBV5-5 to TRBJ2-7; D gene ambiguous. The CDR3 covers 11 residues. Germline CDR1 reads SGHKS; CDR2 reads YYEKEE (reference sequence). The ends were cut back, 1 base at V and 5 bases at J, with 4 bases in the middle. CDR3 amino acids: CASSLSNEQYF. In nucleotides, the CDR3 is TGTGCCAGCAGCTTGAGCAACGAGCAGTACTTC.

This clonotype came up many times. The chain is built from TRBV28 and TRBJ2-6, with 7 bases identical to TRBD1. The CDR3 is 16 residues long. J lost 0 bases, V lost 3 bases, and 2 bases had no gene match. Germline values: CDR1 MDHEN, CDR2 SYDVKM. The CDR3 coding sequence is TGTGCCAGCAGTTTCCCAGGGGGCTCTGGGGCCAACGTCCTGACTTTC. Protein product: CASSFPGGSGANVLTF.